This T cell receptor (beta chain) was sequenced during a study of blood T cells in healthy people across ages. With a J-beta primer mix and a sample-barcoded 5' primer, a second PCR ran roughly 6 to 12 cycles. Each CDR3 protein is one row after TCRdb ran MiXCR on the 5' RACE reads. The data hold 650,000 to 700,000 distinct CDR3 sequences, with approximately 31% observed a single time. The study's findings and limits: It was the long-lived donors that had more naive CD4+ cells and higher diversity than aged donors.

The donors, all healthy, were Caucasians living in Russia, aged roughly 6 to 100. Peripheral blood was drawn, approximately 10 milliliters per donor. Details on this clonotype: Its antigen is as yet unknown.

CDR1 GTSNPN and CDR2 SVGIG come from the germline V gene (reference sequence). CDR3 length equals 16 residues. The junction had 14 bases not matched to a gene; V was cut back by 4 bases and J by 4 bases. The sample taken for sequencing was blood. The receptor was isolated from a woman of 80 years or more in good health. The chain recombines TRBV30 with TRBJ1-2; 8 bases match TRBD1. The CDR3 loop reads CAWTRPGQATSYGYTF. CDR3 coding DNA: TGTGCCTGGACCCGGCCGGGACAGGCAACCAGCTATGGCTACACCTTC.